The sequence of this TCR beta chain was determined in a study of post-analysis software for immune sequencing data. Overall study findings and caveats: TRBV5-6, TRBV5-1 and TRBV20-1 belonged to a set of roughly five TRBV segments that were more frequent in patients than controls.

Unique molecular identifiers were present in the TCR beta cDNA libraries. One entry per CDR3 protein, called by TCRdb with MiXCR from the PCR reads. This table has approximately 730,000 distinct CDR3 sequences, 46% appearing once. The CDR3 covers 15 residues. V was trimmed by 1 base and J by 1 base, leaving 11 bases between them. Germline assignment: CDR1 SGHDT and CDR2 YYEEEE. Concerning this clonotype: Antigen specificity is unknown.

The chain carries TRBV5-6 and TRBJ1-1; no reliable D call. The sequencing input was blood. This TCR was sampled from a girl between 5 and 17 years old with multiple sclerosis. As DNA, the CDR3 is TGTGCCAGCAGCTTGTCTAGGCAGAGGAACACTGAAGCTTTCTTT. Encoded protein: CASSLSRQRNTEAFF.